The rows below give T cell receptor beta chains drawn from one sample of a study of beta chain features in type 1 diabetes. Clones were sequenced by immunoSEQ multiplex PCR, and TCRdb holds only the in-frame ones, with some missing. The sample carries about 150,000 clones, less than 9.5% recorded once. The sequenced material came from central memory CD4+ T cells from blood. These receptors were obtained from a man aged 18 to 35 in good health. Both conserved end residues are part of each CDR3. D genes are given only for firm matches. Clone size is shown for a subset of rows, as once, few, many or a class of expanded clone.

size,D,J,V,DNA,CDR3
many,NA,TRBJ2-5,TRBV7-2,TGTGCCACTAGGGCGGACAATCAAGAGACCCAGTACTTC,CATRADNQETQYF
NA,NA,TRBJ1-4,TRBV4-3,TGCGCCAGCAGCCAAGCGCCCGGATCACCAGGCGAAAAACTGTTTTTT,CASSQAPGSPGEKLFF
NA,TRBD1,TRBJ1-1,TRBV7-2,TGTGCCAGCAGCTTACAGGGGGACACTGAAGCTTTCTTT,CASSLQGDTEAFF
NA,TRBD1,TRBJ1-5,TRBV7-2,TGTGCCAGCAGCATACCTGGGACAGGGCAGCCCCAGCATTTT,CASSIPGTGQPQHF
few,NA,TRBJ1-6,TRBV7-2,TGTGCCAGCAGCTGGACACGGGCTAATTCACCCCTCCACTTT,CASSWTRANSPLHF
few,TRBD2,TRBJ2-7,TRBV18,TGTGCCACCAAACGGGGGGACTCATCCTACGAGCAGTACTTC,CATKRGDSSYEQYF
NA,TRBD1,TRBJ2-3,TRBV7-9,TGTGCCAGCGTGCAGGGGGAAAGCACAGATACGCAGTATTTT,CASVQGESTDTQYF
few,NA,TRBJ1-1,TRBV9,TGTGCCAGCAGCGTTCAGGCAAACATGAACACTGAAGCTTTCTTT,CASSVQANMNTEAFF
NA,NA,TRBJ1-1,TRBV28,TGTGCCAGCAGTCTTACAGGAATCACTGAAGCTTTCTTT,CASSLTGITEAFF
many,NA,TRBJ1-1,TRBV30,TGTGCCGGGGGAGGACGCAAGCTAGAAGCTTTCTTT,CAGGGRKLEAFF
few,TRBD2,TRBJ2-1,TRBV11-2,TGTGCCAGCAGCTGGAGCGGGGGGGCCGTTAATGAGCAGTTCTTC,CASSWSGGAVNEQFF
few,NA,TRBJ2-2,TRBV30,TGTGCCTGGCGAGGGGGCACCGGGGAGCTGTTTTTT,CAWRGGTGELFF
NA,NA,TRBJ2-5,TRBV5-1,TGCGCCAGCAGCTATCGCGACAGGCAAGAGACCCAGTACTTC,CASSYRDRQETQYF
NA,NA,TRBJ2-3,TRBV10-3,TGTGCCATCAGTGTCGGTAGCGGCACAGATACGCAGTATTTT,CAISVGSGTDTQYF
few,TRBD1,TRBJ2-7,TRBV4-3,TGCGCCAGCAGCCAAGATTGGGACAGGGTCCTCGAGCAGTACTTC,CASSQDWDRVLEQYF
NA,NA,TRBJ2-7,TRBV5-1,TGCGCCAGCAGCCTTACCCCGGGAACCTCCTACGAGCAGTACTTC,CASSLTPGTSYEQYF
few,NA,TRBJ1-4,TRBV7-6,TGTGCCAGCAGTTTCGACAGGTCCCCTGAAAAACTGTTTTTT,CASSFDRSPEKLFF
few,TRBD1,TRBJ1-3,TRBV11-3,TGTGCCAGCAGCGAGACAGGGTTTGGAAACACCATATATTTT,CASSETGFGNTIYF
few,NA,TRBJ1-1,TRBV7-2,TGTGCCAGCAGCTTAGATCTCGGGAGGGGGACTGAAGCTTTCTTT,CASSLDLGRGTEAFF
few,TRBD1,TRBJ2-7,TRBV19,TGTGCCAGTAGCTTAAAACCGGGACAGGGGTCCTACGAGCAGTACTTC,CASSLKPGQGSYEQYF
NA,NA,TRBJ2-7,TRBV6-1,TGTGCCAGCAGTGAATTGGACTTACAGTACTTC,CASSELDLQYF
many,TRBD1,TRBJ1-5,TRBV29-1,TGCAGCGCAGGGACAGGGGATCAGCCCCAGCATTTT,CSAGTGDQPQHF
many,NA,TRBJ2-1,TRBV30,TGTGCCTGGAGCCCCCGGGGGGCGTACAATGAGCAGTTCTTC,CAWSPRGAYNEQFF
NA,NA,TRBJ2-3,TRBV11-1,TGTGCCAGCAGCTTAGGAGGGCTGAGGGATACGCAGTATTTT,CASSLGGLRDTQYF
NA,NA,TRBJ2-6,TRBV7-3,TGTGCCAGCAGCCCCAGGGGCCTCTCTGGGGCCAACGTCCTGACTTTC,CASSPRGLSGANVLTF
few,TRBD1,TRBJ2-7,TRBV18,TGTGCCAGCTCACAAGGACAGGGGGAAGGGTACGAGCAGTACTTC,CASSQGQGEGYEQYF
few,NA,TRBJ2-3,TRBV9,TGTGCCAGCAGCGTAGTCACAAGCACAGATACGCAGTATTTT,CASSVVTSTDTQYF
few,TRBD1,TRBJ2-2,TRBV12-5,TGTGCTAGTGCCCTAGGGGACAGGTTCCCCGGGGAGCTGTTTTTT,CASALGDRFPGELFF
few,NA,TRBJ2-1,TRBV7-9,TGTGCCAGCAGCCCGCTTAGCGGAACCTACAATGAGCAGTTCTTC,CASSPLSGTYNEQFF
NA,NA,TRBJ2-6,TRBV2,TGTGCCAGCATAGAGTTGGCCAGGCTTTCCGGGGCCAACGTCCTGACTTTC,CASIELARLSGANVLTF